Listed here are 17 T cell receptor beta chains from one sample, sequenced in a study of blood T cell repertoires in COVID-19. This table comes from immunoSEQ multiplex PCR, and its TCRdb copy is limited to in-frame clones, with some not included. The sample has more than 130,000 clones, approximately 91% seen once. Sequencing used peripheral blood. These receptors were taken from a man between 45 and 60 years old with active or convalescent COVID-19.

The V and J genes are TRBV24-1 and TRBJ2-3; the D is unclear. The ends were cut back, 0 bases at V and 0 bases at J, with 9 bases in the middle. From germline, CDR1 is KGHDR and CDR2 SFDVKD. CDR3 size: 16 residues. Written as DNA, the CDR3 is TGTGCCACCAGTGATTTGCGGTTCGCGAGCACAGATACGCAGTATTTT. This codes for CATSDLRFASTDTQYF.

The CDR3 loop reads CASSQDLSVDEKLFF. DNA for the CDR3: TGCGCCAGCAGCCAAGATTTGTCGGTGGATGAAAAACTGTTTTTT. The genes are TRBV4-3 and TRBJ1-4; D gene ambiguous. The CDR3 loop spans 15 amino acids. Germline CDR1 reads LGHNA; CDR2 reads YSLEER. Trimming removed 0 bases at V and 6 bases at J, with 11 bases between.

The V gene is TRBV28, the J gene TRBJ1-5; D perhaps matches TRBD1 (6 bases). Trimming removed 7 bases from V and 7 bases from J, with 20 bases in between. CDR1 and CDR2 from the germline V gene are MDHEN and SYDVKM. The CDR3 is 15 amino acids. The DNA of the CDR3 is TGTGCCAGCACTTCAGCGGGGGGCCCTCGCCAGCCCCAGCATTTT. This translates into CASTSAGGPRQPQHF.

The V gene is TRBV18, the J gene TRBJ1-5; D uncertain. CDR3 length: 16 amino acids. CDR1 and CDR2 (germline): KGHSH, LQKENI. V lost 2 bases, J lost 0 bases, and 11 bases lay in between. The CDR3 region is CASSPLAPHSNQPQHF. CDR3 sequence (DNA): TGTGCCAGCTCACCATTGGCTCCACATAGCAATCAGCCCCAGCATTTT.

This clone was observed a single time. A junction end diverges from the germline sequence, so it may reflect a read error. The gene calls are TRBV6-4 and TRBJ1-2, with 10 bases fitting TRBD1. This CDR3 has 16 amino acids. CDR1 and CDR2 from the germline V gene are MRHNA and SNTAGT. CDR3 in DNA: TGTGCCCGCAGCGGGGGCGGACAGGGGGGCGACTATGGCTACACCTTC. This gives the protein CARSGGGQGGDYGYTF.

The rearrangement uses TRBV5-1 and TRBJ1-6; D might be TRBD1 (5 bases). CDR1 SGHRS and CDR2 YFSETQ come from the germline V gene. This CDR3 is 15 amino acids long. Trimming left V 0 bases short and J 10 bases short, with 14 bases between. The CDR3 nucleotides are TGCGCCAGCAGCTTGGCTGCCAGGGTCGACTCACCCCTCCACTTT. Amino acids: CASSLAARVDSPLHF.

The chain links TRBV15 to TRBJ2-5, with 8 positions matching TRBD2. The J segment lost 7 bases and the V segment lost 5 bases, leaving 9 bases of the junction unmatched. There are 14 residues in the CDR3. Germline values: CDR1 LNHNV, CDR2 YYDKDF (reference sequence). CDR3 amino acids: CATSRVGGETTQYF. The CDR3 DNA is TGTGCCACCAGCCGTGTCGGGGGGGAAACGACCCAGTACTTC.

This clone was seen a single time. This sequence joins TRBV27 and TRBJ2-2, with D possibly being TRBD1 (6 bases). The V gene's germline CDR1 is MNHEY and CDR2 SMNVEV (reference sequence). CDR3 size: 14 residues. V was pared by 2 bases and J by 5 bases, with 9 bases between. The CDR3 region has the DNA TGTGCCAGCAGTTTACAGGGGATGACCGGGGAGCTGTTTTTT. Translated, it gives CASSLQGMTGELFF.

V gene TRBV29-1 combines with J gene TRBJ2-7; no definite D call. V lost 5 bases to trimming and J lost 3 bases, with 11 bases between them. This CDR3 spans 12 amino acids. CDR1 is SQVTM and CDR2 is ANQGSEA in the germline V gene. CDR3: CSVNEPGYEQYF. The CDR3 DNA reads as TGCAGCGTTAACGAGCCGGGCTACGAGCAGTACTTC.

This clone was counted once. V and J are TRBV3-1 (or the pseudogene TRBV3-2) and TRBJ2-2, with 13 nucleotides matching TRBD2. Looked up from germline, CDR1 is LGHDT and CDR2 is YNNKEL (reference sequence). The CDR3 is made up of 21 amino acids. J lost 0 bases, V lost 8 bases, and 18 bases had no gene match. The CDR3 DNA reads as TGTGCCAGCCACCTAGGACCCGTAACTAGCGGGAGGGGGCCGAACACCGGGGAGCTGTTTTTT. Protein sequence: CASHLGPVTSGRGPNTGELFF.

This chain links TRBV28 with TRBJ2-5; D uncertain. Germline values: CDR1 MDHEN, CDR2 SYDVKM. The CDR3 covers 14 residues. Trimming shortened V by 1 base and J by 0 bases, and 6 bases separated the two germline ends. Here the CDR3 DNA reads TGTGCCAGCAGTTTATCGGCGGACCAAGAGACCCAGTACTTC. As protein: CASSLSADQETQYF.

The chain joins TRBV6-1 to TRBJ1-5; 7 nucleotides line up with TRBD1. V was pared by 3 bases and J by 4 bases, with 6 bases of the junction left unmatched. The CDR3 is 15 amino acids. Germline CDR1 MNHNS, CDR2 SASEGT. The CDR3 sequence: CASSDTTGRNQPQHF. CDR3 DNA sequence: TGTGCCAGCAGTGACACGACAGGGAGGAATCAGCCCCAGCATTTT.

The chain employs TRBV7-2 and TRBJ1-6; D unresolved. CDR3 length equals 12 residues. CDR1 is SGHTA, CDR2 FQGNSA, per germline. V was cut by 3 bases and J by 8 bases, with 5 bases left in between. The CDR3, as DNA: TGTGCCAGCAGCTTCTCCCATTCACCCCTCCACTTT. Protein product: CASSFSHSPLHF.

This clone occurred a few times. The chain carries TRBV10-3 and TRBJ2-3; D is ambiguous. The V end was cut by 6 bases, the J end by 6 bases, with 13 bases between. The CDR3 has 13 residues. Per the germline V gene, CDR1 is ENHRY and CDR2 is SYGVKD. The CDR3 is CAIRARLEDTQYF. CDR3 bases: TGTGCCATCAGAGCCCGACTCGAGGATACGCAGTATTTT.

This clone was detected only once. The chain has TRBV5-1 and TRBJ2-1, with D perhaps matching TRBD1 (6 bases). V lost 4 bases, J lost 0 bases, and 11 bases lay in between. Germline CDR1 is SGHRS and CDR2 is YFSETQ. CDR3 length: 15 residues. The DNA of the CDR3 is TGCGCCAGCAGCGCAGGGGATAGCTCCTACAATGAGCAGTTCTTC. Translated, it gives CASSAGDSSYNEQFF.

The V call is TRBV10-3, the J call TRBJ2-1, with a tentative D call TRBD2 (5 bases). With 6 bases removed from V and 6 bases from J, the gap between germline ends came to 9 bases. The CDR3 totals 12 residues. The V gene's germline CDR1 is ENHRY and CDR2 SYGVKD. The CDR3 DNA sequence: TGTGCCATCAGCACCGGGGTCAATGAGCAGTTCTTC. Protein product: CAISTGVNEQFF.

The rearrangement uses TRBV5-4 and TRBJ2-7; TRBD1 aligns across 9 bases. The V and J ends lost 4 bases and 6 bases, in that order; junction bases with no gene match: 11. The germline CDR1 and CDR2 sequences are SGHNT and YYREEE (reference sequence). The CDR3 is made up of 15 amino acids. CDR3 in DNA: TGTGCCAGCAGCCCAGGGACAGGGCGGCCCAGCGAGCAGTACTTC. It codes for CASSPGTGRPSEQYF.